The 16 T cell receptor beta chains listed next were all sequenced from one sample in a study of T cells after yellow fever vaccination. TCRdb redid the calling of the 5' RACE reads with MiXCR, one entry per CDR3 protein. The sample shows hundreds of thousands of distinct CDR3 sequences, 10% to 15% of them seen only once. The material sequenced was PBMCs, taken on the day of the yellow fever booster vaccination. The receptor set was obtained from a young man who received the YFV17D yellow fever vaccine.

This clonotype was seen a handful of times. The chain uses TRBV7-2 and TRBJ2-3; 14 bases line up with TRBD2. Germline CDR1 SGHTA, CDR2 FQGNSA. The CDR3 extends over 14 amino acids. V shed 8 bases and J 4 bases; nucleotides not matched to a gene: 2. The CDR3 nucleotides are TGTGCCAGCGGGGGACTAGCGGGAGCAGATACGCAGTATTTT. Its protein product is CASGGLAGADTQYF.

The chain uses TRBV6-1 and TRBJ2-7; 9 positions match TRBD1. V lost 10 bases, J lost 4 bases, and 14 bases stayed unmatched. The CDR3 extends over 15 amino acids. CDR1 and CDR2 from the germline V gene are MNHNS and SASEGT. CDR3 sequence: CATLRTGTGRYEQYF. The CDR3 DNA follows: TGTGCCACCTTGAGAACCGGGACAGGGAGGTACGAGCAGTACTTC.

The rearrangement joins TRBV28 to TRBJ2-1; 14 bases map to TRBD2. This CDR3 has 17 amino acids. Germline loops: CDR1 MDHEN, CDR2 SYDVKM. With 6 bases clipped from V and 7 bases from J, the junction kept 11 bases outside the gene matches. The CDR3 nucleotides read TGTGCCAGCAGCCTCGATGAGGGACTAGCGGGAGCAAATGAGCAGTTCTTC. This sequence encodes CASSLDEGLAGANEQFF.

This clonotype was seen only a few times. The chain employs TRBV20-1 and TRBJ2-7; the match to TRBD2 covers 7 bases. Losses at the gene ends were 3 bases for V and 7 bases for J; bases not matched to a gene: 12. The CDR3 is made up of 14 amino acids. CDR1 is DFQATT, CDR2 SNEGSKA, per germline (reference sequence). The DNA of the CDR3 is TGCAGTGCTAGGAGGGGCGGGAGCGTTGGGGAGCAGTACTTC. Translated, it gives CSARRGGSVGEQYF.

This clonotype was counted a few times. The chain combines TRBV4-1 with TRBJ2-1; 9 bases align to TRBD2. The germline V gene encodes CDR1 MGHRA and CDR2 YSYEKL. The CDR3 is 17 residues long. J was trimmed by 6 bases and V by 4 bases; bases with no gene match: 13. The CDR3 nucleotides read TGCGCCAGCAGCCGCCTAGACGGGGGACTAGCTGGCAATGAGCAGTTCTTC. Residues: CASSRLDGGLAGNEQFF.

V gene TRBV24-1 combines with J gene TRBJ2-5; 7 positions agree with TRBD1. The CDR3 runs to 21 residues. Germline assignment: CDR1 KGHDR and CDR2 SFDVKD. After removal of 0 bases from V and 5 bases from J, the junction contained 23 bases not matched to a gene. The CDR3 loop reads CATSDLGPGQRGSGPLETQYF. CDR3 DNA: TGTGCCACCAGTGATTTGGGGCCGGGACAGAGGGGGAGCGGTCCCTTGGAGACCCAGTACTTC.

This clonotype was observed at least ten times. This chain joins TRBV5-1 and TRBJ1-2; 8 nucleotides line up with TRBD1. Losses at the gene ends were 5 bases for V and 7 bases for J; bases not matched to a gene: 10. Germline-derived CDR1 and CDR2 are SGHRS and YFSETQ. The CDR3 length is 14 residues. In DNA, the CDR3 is TGCGCCAGCAGTTCCGGGCAGGGGGCGCTTGGCTACACCTTC. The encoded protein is CASSSGQGALGYTF.

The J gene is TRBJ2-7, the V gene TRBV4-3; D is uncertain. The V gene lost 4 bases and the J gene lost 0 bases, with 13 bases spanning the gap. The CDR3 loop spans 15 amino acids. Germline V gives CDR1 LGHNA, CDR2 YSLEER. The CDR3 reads CASSPQVDISYEQYF. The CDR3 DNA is TGCGCCAGCAGCCCTCAGGTGGATATCTCCTACGAGCAGTACTTC.

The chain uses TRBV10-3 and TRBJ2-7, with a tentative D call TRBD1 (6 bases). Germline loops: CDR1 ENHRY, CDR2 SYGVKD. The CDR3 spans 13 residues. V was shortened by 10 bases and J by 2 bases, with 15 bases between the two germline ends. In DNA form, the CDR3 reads TGTGCCACTCAGGGGCAACACGCCTACGAGCAGTACTTC. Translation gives CATQGQHAYEQYF.

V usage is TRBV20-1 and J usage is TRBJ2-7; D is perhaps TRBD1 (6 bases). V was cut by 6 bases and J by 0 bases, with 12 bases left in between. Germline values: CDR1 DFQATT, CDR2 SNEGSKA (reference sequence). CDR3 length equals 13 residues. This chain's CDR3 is CSAGAESSYEQYF. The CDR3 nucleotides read TGCAGTGCGGGGGCCGAAAGCTCCTACGAGCAGTACTTC.

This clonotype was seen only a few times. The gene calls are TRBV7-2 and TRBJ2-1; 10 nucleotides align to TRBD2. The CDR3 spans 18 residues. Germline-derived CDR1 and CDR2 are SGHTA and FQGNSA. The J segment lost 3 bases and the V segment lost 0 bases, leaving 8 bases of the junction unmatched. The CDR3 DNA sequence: TGTGCCAGCAGCTTAGCGCTATCACTAGCGGGAATCTACAATGAGCAGTTCTTC. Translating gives CASSLALSLAGIYNEQFF.

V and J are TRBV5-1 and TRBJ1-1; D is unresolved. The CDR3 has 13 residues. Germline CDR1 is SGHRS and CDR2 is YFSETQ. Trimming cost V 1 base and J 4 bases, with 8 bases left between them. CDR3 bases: TGCGCCAGCAGCTTGAAACGCGTCACTGAAGCTTTCTTT. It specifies CASSLKRVTEAFF.

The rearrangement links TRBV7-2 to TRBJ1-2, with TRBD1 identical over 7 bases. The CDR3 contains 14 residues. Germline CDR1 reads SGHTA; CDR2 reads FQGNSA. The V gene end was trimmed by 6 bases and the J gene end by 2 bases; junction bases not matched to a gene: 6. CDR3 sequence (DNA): TGTGCCAGCAGAGCTCAGACAGGGAACTATGGCTACACCTTC. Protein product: CASRAQTGNYGYTF.

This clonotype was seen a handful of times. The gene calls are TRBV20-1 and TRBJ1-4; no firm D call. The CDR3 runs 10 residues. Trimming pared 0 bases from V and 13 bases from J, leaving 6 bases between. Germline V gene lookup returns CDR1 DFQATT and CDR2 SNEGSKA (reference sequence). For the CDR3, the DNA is TGCAGTGCTAGAGAAGAATCACTGTTTTTT. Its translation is CSAREESLFF.

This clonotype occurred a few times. CDR3 nucleotide sequence: TGTGCCAGCAGCTTCCGGACTAGCGGTTTCACAGATACGCAGTATTTT. Protein product: CASSFRTSGFTDTQYF. This chain connects TRBV7-2 to TRBJ2-3; 10 bases line up with TRBD2. Trimming at V came to 3 bases and at J to 2 bases, leaving 5 bases not matched to a gene. The CDR3 is 16 residues long. CDR1 is SGHTA, CDR2 FQGNSA, per germline.

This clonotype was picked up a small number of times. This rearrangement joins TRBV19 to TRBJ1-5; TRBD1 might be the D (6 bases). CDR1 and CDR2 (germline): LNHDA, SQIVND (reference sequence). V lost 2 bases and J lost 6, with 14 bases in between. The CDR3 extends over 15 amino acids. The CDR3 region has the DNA TGTGCCAGTAGTATAAAAGTCGGGGGGCGTCAGCCCCAGCATTTT. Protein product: CASSIKVGGRQPQHF.